This T cell receptor (beta chain) was captured by sequencing in a study of T cells in Graves' hyperthyroidism and ophthalmopathy. This clonotype has at least ten counts. Its antigen is currently unknown. Hyperthyroidism of Graves' type that showed no ophthalmopathy progression within 18 months was stable. Lactation, pregnancy, other autoimmune disease or uncontrolled infection excluded patients. Study outcomes and limitations: Also found in blood were most expanded thyroid clonotypes above 0.001. Ophthalmopathy and stable hyperthyroidism were separated by a 13 V-J model.

Regions amplified from RNA transcripts were the TCR beta CDR3 regions. First-round RT-PCR with HTBI primers amplified the TCR CDR3 region. From the multiplex PCR reads, TCRdb called clonotypes with MiXCR, one entry per CDR3 protein. The table shows hundreds of thousands of distinct CDR3 sequences, with around 45% occurring only once. The V gene's germline CDR1 is KGHDR and CDR2 SFDVKD. V lost 5 bases and J lost 3, with 10 bases in between. The CDR3 extends over 14 amino acids. This sequence was found in a woman in her late teens or twenties with Graves' hyperthyroidism. The rearrangement uses TRBV24-1 and TRBJ1-5; D gene unclear. The specimen was peripheral blood or thyroid tissue (not recorded which). CDR3: CATSAARDNQPQHF. CDR3 nucleotide sequence: TGTGCCACCAGTGCGGCCCGAGACAATCAGCCCCAGCATTTT.